The present T cell receptor (beta chain) was sequenced within a study of brain metastases from non-small cell lung cancer. Data came from immunoSEQ multiplex PCR; TCRdb stores just in-frame clones and leaves some out. The table shows about 1,300 clones, with more than 80% occurring only once. This CDR3 comprises 12 residues. Trimming at V came to 5 bases and at J to 9 bases, leaving 1 base not matched to a gene. Germline CDR1 is SNHLY and CDR2 is FYNNEI. The sample was tumor-adjacent normal tissue. This clonotype was sampled from a donor at least 40 years old with non-small cell lung cancer. The gene calls are TRBV2 and TRBJ1-6, with 7 bases aligning to TRBD1. Here the CDR3 DNA reads TGTGCCAGCAGTACAGGGGTTTCACCCCTCCACTTT. Translated, it gives CASSTGVSPLHF.